A selection of T cell receptor beta chains follows, all from one sample in a study of OX40 agonist ivuxolimab in advanced cancers. Only in-frame clones appear in the TCRdb table, and some are missing; sequencing was by immunoSEQ multiplex PCR. This table holds approximately 24,000 clones, about four fifths found once. This sample comprised CD4+ or CD8+ T cells sorted from blood, obtained in a trial of the OX40 agonist ivuxolimab. The receptors here all came from an adult with an advanced solid tumor such as melanoma, head and neck, liver or kidney cancer. Each CDR3 is given with its conserved first and last residue. The D gene is left open where the match is weak. Some rows have no size entry. The others give once, few or many, or a class for an expanded clone.

J,V,size,D,CDR3,DNA
TRBJ2-7,TRBV7-8,.,.,CASSPSYEQYF,TGTGCCAGCAGCCCTTCCTACGAGCAGTACTTC
TRBJ2-1,TRBV27,.,.,CASQPGITYNEQFF,TGTGCCTCTCAGCCGGGGATAACCTACAATGAGCAGTTCTTC
TRBJ1-2,TRBV13,few,.,CASSSDRSVGYTF,TGTGCCAGCAGCTCAGACAGGTCGGTGGGCTACACCTTC
TRBJ2-2,TRBV9,medium-sized,.,CASSVEYRVGELFF,TGTGCCAGCAGCGTAGAGTACAGGGTCGGGGAGCTGTTTTTT
TRBJ2-1,TRBV2,once,TRBD1,CASSGQGSYNEQFF,TGTGCCAGCAGTGGACAGGGCTCCTACAATGAGCAGTTCTTC
TRBJ2-2,TRBV23-1,once,.,CASSQTPGGTVAGDGGELFF,TGCGCCAGCAGTCAGACTCCTGGGGGAACGGTCGCAGGGGATGGCGGGGAGCTGTTTTTT
TRBJ2-2,TRBV4-1,.,.,CASSLTEHNTGELFF,TGCGCCAGCAGCCTCACTGAGCATAACACCGGGGAGCTGTTTTTT
TRBJ2-7,TRBV21-1,.,.,CASSRPGRGTYEQYF,TGTGCCAGCAGCAGACCGGGACGTGGGACCTACGAGCAGTACTTC
TRBJ1-1,TRBV7-9,.,.,CASSLGYTEAFF,TGTGCCAGCAGCTTAGGGTACACTGAAGCTTTCTTT
TRBJ2-7,TRBV29-1,.,TRBD1,CSGAPGQGAQGGYEQYF,TGCAGCGGGGCCCCGGGACAGGGGGCGCAAGGAGGGTACGAGCAGTACTTC
TRBJ2-7,TRBV5-1,.,TRBD1,CASSEGQASSYEQYF,TGCGCCAGCAGCGAAGGACAGGCGAGCTCCTACGAGCAGTACTTC
TRBJ2-1,TRBV7-6,.,TRBD1,CASSFLTGDSYNEQFF,TGTGCCAGCAGCTTCCTGACAGGGGACTCCTACAATGAGCAGTTCTTC
TRBJ2-1,TRBV27,.,.,CASSSYREQFF,TGTGCCAGCAGTTCCTACAGAGAGCAGTTCTTC
TRBJ1-5,TRBV15,.,TRBD1,CATSRGTGAAGLSQPQHF,TGTGCCACCAGCAGAGGGACAGGGGCCGCGGGGTTGAGTCAGCCCCAGCATTTT
TRBJ2-5,TRBV9,.,.,CASSHPSETQYF,TGTGCCAGCAGCCATCCCAGCGAGACCCAGTACTTC
TRBJ2-7,TRBV5-6,.,.,CASSDRYEQYF,TGTGCCAGCAGCGACCGCTACGAGCAGTACTTC
TRBJ2-7,TRBV29-1,.,.,CSVEGTVAYEQYF,TGCAGCGTTGAAGGGACAGTAGCCTACGAGCAGTACTTC
TRBJ1-1,TRBV5-8,.,.,CASSLGGPGAEAFF,TGTGCCAGCAGCTTGGGGGGGCCTGGGGCTGAAGCTTTCTTT
TRBJ2-2,TRBV7-6,.,TRBD2,CASSPAGVGPAGELFF,TGTGCCAGCAGCCCAGCGGGAGTGGGCCCCGCCGGGGAGCTGTTTTTT
TRBJ2-7,TRBV28,many,.,CASSYGSAYEQYF,TGTGCCAGCAGTTACGGGAGCGCCTACGAGCAGTACTTC
TRBJ2-1,TRBV28,.,TRBD2,CASSSGREGSYNEQFF,TGTGCCAGCAGTTCGGGGCGGGAGGGCTCCTACAATGAGCAGTTCTTC
TRBJ2-1,TRBV2,.,.,CASSWDSNRSSYNEQFF,TGTGCCAGCAGTTGGGACTCCAACCGAAGCTCCTACAATGAGCAGTTCTTC
TRBJ1-3,TRBV18,.,TRBD1,CASSLQGDSGNTIYF,TGTGCCAGCTCACTCCAGGGGGACTCTGGAAACACCATATATTTT
TRBJ2-7,TRBV27,once,TRBD1,CASSLALGDRTSYEQYF,TGTGCCAGCAGTTTAGCCTTAGGGGACAGGACATCCTACGAGCAGTACTTC
TRBJ1-5,TRBV7-9,.,.,CASSSANTGYGNQPQHF,TGTGCCAGCAGCTCGGCGAACACAGGGTACGGCAATCAGCCCCAGCATTTT
TRBJ1-5,TRBV28,.,.,CASSEGGDNQPQHF,TGTGCCAGCAGTGAGGGAGGGGACAATCAGCCCCAGCATTTT
TRBJ1-1,TRBV27,.,.,CASSFSGAQNTEAFF,TGTGCCAGCAGTTTTTCCGGGGCCCAGAACACTGAAGCTTTCTTT
TRBJ2-1,TRBV2,.,.,CASSLSGFGGNEQFF,TGTGCCAGCAGTCTAAGCGGGTTCGGGGGCAATGAGCAGTTCTTC
TRBJ2-7,TRBV4-3,few,.,CASSQEGWEEQYF,TGCGCCAGCAGCCAAGAAGGTTGGGAGGAGCAGTACTTC
TRBJ2-7,TRBV7-9,.,.,CASSSDTIAYEQYF,TGTGCCAGCAGCTCGGACACGATTGCCTACGAGCAGTACTTC
TRBJ2-7,TRBV7-2,.,TRBD2,CASSTPRGGTREQYF,TGTGCCAGCAGCACCCCGCGCGGGGGGACTCGGGAGCAGTACTTC
TRBJ1-1,TRBV7-8,.,.,CASSVGWGGTEAFF,TGTGCCAGCAGCGTCGGCTGGGGGGGCACTGAAGCTTTCTTT
TRBJ2-7,TRBV7-9,.,.,CASSSTDRRFATYEQYF,TGTGCCAGCAGCTCGACGGACAGACGATTTGCTACCTACGAGCAGTACTTC
TRBJ1-1,TRBV10-1,medium-sized,.,CASAAPGIAEAFF,TGCGCCAGCGCAGCTCCGGGAATCGCTGAAGCTTTCTTT
TRBJ2-2,TRBV19,.,TRBD1,CALKVGQGETGELFF,TGTGCTTTAAAGGTGGGACAGGGCGAGACCGGGGAGCTGTTTTTT
TRBJ2-1,TRBV7-9,.,TRBD1,CASSAGQVYNEQFF,TGTGCCAGCAGCGCAGGACAGGTCTACAATGAGCAGTTCTTC
TRBJ2-3,TRBV9,.,TRBD2,CASSVSGTSGGATLDTQYF,TGTGCCAGCAGCGTATCCGGGACTAGCGGGGGGGCAACTTTAGATACGCAGTATTTT
TRBJ2-2,TRBV9,.,.,CASSATGGDTGELFF,TGTGCCAGCAGCGCGACAGGAGGGGACACCGGGGAGCTGTTTTTT
TRBJ2-3,TRBV6-4,.,TRBD2,CASSDAERGETDTQYF,TGTGCCAGCAGTGACGCGGAACGGGGGGAGACAGATACGCAGTATTTT
TRBJ1-2,TRBV27,.,.,CASSGGYGYTF,TGTGCCAGCAGCGGGGGATATGGCTACACCTTC
TRBJ1-1,TRBV27,.,TRBD1,CASSPRTGTAFF,TGTGCCAGCAGTCCGAGGACAGGGACGGCTTTCTTT
TRBJ2-4,TRBV14,.,TRBD1,CASSQRGRTQNIQYF,TGTGCCAGCAGCCAGAGGGGGCGGACGCAAAACATTCAGTACTTC
TRBJ2-7,TRBV9,.,TRBD1,CASSRTGGAYEQYF,TGTGCCAGCAGCCGGACAGGGGGCGCCTACGAGCAGTACTTC
TRBJ2-7,TRBV15,.,.,CATSSPRDGGPATFQYF,TGTGCCACCAGCAGTCCCCGGGACGGGGGACCAGCCACCTTCCAGTACTTC
TRBJ2-1,TRBV2,once,TRBD1,CASSVVRDRGYNEQFF,TGTGCCAGCAGTGTGGTTCGAGACAGGGGGTACAATGAGCAGTTCTTC
TRBJ2-3,TRBV9,.,.,CASSSGTQYF,TGTGCCAGCAGCTCGGGCACGCAGTATTTT
TRBJ2-7,TRBV27,.,.,CASSSQGADTYEQYF,TGTGCCAGCAGTTCCCAGGGAGCGGATACCTACGAGCAGTACTTC
TRBJ2-5,TRBV21-1,.,.,CASSKEGAGETQYF,TGTGCCAGCAGCAAAGAGGGGGCGGGGGAGACCCAGTACTTC
TRBJ2-1,TRBV19,once,.,CASSIAADNEQFF,TGTGCCAGTAGTATAGCCGCTGACAATGAGCAGTTCTTC
TRBJ2-7,TRBV6-6,.,TRBD1,CASSYLPTGLSEQYF,TGTGCCAGCAGTTATCTCCCGACAGGGCTCAGCGAGCAGTACTTC
TRBJ1-1,TRBV2,once,TRBD1,CASSEGQGYTEAFF,TGTGCCAGCAGTGAGGGACAGGGATACACTGAAGCTTTCTTT
TRBJ2-1,TRBV7-9,.,.,CASSLTPSSYNEQFF,TGTGCCAGCAGCTTAACACCGAGCTCCTACAATGAGCAGTTCTTC
TRBJ2-1,TRBV7-6,many,.,CASSLRVSSYNEQFF,TGTGCCAGCAGCTTAAGAGTGAGCTCCTACAATGAGCAGTTCTTC
TRBJ2-7,TRBV4-1,few,TRBD1,CASSLTGGEQYF,TGCGCCAGCAGCCTAACAGGGGGAGAGCAGTACTTC
TRBJ2-7,TRBV5-4,few,.,CASSLVSAEQYF,TGTGCCAGCAGCTTGGTGTCCGCCGAGCAGTACTTC
TRBJ2-3,TRBV27,.,.,CASSLTGTDTQYF,TGTGCCAGCAGTTTGACAGGCACAGATACGCAGTATTTT
TRBJ1-2,TRBV2,.,TRBD1,CASMGDRVQGYTF,TGTGCCAGCATGGGGGACAGGGTACAGGGCTACACCTTC
TRBJ2-2,TRBV9,.,.,CASEGVSGELFF,TGTGCCAGCGAGGGGGTAAGCGGGGAGCTGTTTTTT
TRBJ2-3,TRBV7-6,.,.,CASSPGLSTDTQYF,TGTGCCAGCAGCCCTGGTCTGAGCACAGATACGCAGTATTTT